This T cell receptor beta chain originates from a study of blood T cells in healthy people across ages. About the study: About one barcoded beta molecule per two T cells was the capture yield of template switching. Study results and caveats: A greater number of naive CD4+ cells and higher diversity distinguished long-lived donors from aged donors.

Germline V gene sequence: CDR1 LGHDT, CDR2 YNNKEL (reference sequence). Trimming cost V 2 bases and J 3 bases, with 14 bases left between them. The CDR3 sequence is 16 residues long. This clonotype was detected many times. Its antigen is still unknown. Alongside a J-beta primer mix, a sample-barcoded 5' primer served in a second PCR lasting 7 to 11 cycles. TCRdb fed the 5' RACE reads into MiXCR, producing one record per CDR3 protein. The table lists more than 650,000 distinct CDR3 sequences, approximately 22% of them singletons. Sequencing was performed on blood. The TCR sequence derives from a man aged 70-80 years in good health. The V call is TRBV3-1, the J call TRBJ2-1, with D tentatively TRBD2 (5 bases). In nucleotides, the CDR3 is TGTGCCAGCAGCCAAAGGATAAGCGGCTACTACAATGAGCAGTTCTTC. This encodes CASSQRISGYYNEQFF.